The 21 T cell receptor beta chains given below trace back to one sample, sequenced in a study of blood T cell repertoires in COVID-19. The repertoire was sequenced with immunoSEQ multiplex PCR; TCRdb's copy has only in-frame clones and lacks some. This table holds under 300,000 clones, 83% found once. The specimen sequenced was peripheral blood. Receptor source: a woman between 50 and 59 years old who had recovered from COVID-19.

The CDR3 bases are TGCGCCAGCAGGCTAGGACAGGGGTTCATCGAAAAACTGTTTTTT. Protein: CASRLGQGFIEKLFF. The genes are TRBV5-1 and TRBJ1-4, with 9 bases lining up with TRBD1. Germline CDR1 SGHRS, CDR2 YFSETQ. The CDR3 length is 15 residues. J was trimmed by 8 bases and V by 5 bases; bases with no gene match: 10.

The CDR3 DNA sequence: TGTGCCGCCCTACTCGGGAACACCGGGGAGCTGTTTTTT. This codes for CAALLGNTGELFF. This rearrangement joins TRBV12-3 or TRBV12-4 to TRBJ2-2; no clear D gene. The CDR3 length is 13 residues. V was cut by 11 bases and J by 1 base, with 11 bases left in between.

This chain uses TRBV5-4 with TRBJ2-2; D is possibly TRBD1 (6 bases). The length of the CDR3 is 16 residues. Germline V gene data show CDR1 as SGHNT and CDR2 as YYREEE (reference sequence). Trimming cost V 6 bases and J 6 bases, with 21 bases left between them. The CDR3: CASTLSPGVDAGELFF. The CDR3 nucleotides are TGTGCCAGCACCCTTTCCCCAGGGGTCGACGCCGGGGAGCTGTTTTTT.

This clone was detected many times. The chain recombines TRBV9 with TRBJ2-1; possibly TRBD1 for D (6 bases). V lost 0 bases to trimming and J lost 5 bases, with 9 bases between them. The CDR3 contains 14 residues. Germline-derived CDR1 and CDR2 are SGDLS and YYNGEE. The CDR3 here is CASSVDREHNEQFF. In DNA form, the CDR3 reads TGTGCCAGCAGCGTAGACAGGGAGCACAATGAGCAGTTCTTC.

In its sample, this clone was seen a few times. This chain joins TRBV28 and TRBJ1-4; no reliable D call. The V gene's germline CDR1 is MDHEN and CDR2 SYDVKM. CDR3 length: 15 residues. The germline V and J ends were trimmed by 5 bases and 2 bases, with 12 bases remaining between them. The CDR3 here is CASSPRGATNEKLFF. The CDR3 region has the DNA TGTGCCAGCAGTCCCCGCGGAGCCACTAATGAAAAACTGTTTTTT. The full variable domain, completed using reference TRBV28 and TRBJ1-4, is DVKVTQSSRYLVKRTGEKVFLECVQDMDHENMFWYRQDPGLGLRLIYFSYDVKMKEKGDIPEGYSVSREKKERFSLILESASTNQTSMYLCASSPRGATNEKLFFGSGTQLSVL.

J is TRBJ1-2 and V is TRBV7-9, with D unclear. CDR3 length: 13 amino acids. Germline V gives CDR1 SEHNR, CDR2 FQNEAQ (reference sequence). Deletions cut 5 bases from V and 6 bases from J, with 13 bases between. The CDR3 here is CASSRRESHGYTF. For the CDR3, the DNA is TGTGCCAGCAGCCGTAGGGAGTCCCATGGCTACACCTTC.

V gene TRBV2 combines with J gene TRBJ1-1; D remains unclear. The CDR3 is made up of 14 amino acids. Germline assignment: CDR1 SNHLY and CDR2 FYNNEI. The V end was cut by 5 bases, the J end by 5 bases, with 15 bases between. The chain's CDR3 is CASSRDIHGTEAFF. CDR3 DNA: TGTGCCAGCAGTCGTGACATCCATGGAACTGAAGCTTTCTTT.

The chain couples TRBV7-2 to TRBJ2-5; 11 bases map to TRBD2. Germline V gives CDR1 SGHTA, CDR2 FQGNSA. The V segment lost 3 bases and the J segment 4 bases; nucleotides outside the gene matches: 16. The CDR3 is 19 residues long. The CDR3 spells CASSFLPRLAGRARETQYF. For the CDR3, the DNA is TGTGCCAGCAGCTTTCTCCCCAGACTAGCGGGGAGGGCCCGAGAGACCCAGTACTTC. Based on the CDR3 plus reference TRBV7-2 and TRBJ2-5, the full variable domain is GAGVSQSPSNKVTEKGKDVELRCDPISGHTALYWYRQSLGQGLEFLIYFQGNSAPDKSGLPSDRFSAERTGGSVSTLTIQRTQQEDSAVYLCASSFLPRLAGRARETQYFGPGTRLLVL.

V gene TRBV28 combines with J gene TRBJ1-3; D might be TRBD1 (5 bases). The V end lost 6 bases, the J end lost 0 bases, and 15 bases lay between the germline ends. Germline lookup yields CDR1 MDHEN and CDR2 SYDVKM. The CDR3 sequence is 16 residues long. CDR3 sequence (DNA): TGTGCCAGCAGGCCCCAGACGGGGGGCTCTGGAAACACCATATATTTT. This translates into CASRPQTGGSGNTIYF.

J is TRBJ2-7 and V is TRBV5-1, with TRBD2 identical over 13 bases. The length of the CDR3 is 15 residues. CDR1 and CDR2 (germline): SGHRS, YFSETQ. V lost 0 bases to trimming and J lost 5 bases; unmatched junction nucleotides: 2. CDR3: CASSLELAGGNEQYF. The CDR3 coding sequence is TGCGCCAGCAGCTTGGAACTAGCGGGAGGGAACGAGCAGTACTTC.

The chain links TRBV6-5 to TRBJ1-3; TRBD1 matches at 9 bases. Germline V lookup: CDR1 MNHEY, CDR2 SVGAGI. This CDR3 region has 15 residues. V lost 6 bases, J lost 1 base, and 4 bases stayed unmatched. The CDR3 DNA sequence: TGTGCCAGCAGAAAACAGGGGGCTTCTGGAAACACCATATATTTT. Protein product: CASRKQGASGNTIYF.

The rearrangement joins TRBV5-5 to TRBJ2-3; 11 bases fit TRBD2. CDR1 is SGHKS, CDR2 YYEKEE, per germline (reference sequence). With V trimmed by 0 bases and J by 5 bases, 5 bases remained unmatched. CDR3 length: 16 amino acids. The CDR3, as DNA: TGTGCCAGCAGCTTGGCTAGCGGGAGGAGGGGAGATACGCAGTATTTT. Encoded protein: CASSLASGRRGDTQYF.

The V gene is TRBV6-2 or TRBV6-3, the J gene TRBJ1-1; 10 bases are shared with TRBD1. The germline CDR1 and CDR2 sequences are MNHEY and SVGEGT. The CDR3 loop spans 15 amino acids. J gave up 1 base and V 5 bases, and 4 bases lay outside the gene matches. CDR3 nucleotide sequence: TGTGCCAGCAGTAACCGGGACAGGGGGAACACTGAAGCTTTCTTT. Amino acid sequence: CASSNRDRGNTEAFF.

This clone appeared once. The chain has TRBV5-5 and TRBJ2-7, with 10 positions matching TRBD1. CDR1 is SGHKS and CDR2 is YYEKEE in the germline V gene (reference sequence). Trimming at V came to 4 bases and at J to 1 base, leaving 2 bases not matched to a gene. CDR3 length: 14 amino acids. The CDR3 sequence is CASSKDRGSYEQYF. Written as DNA, the CDR3 is TGTGCCAGCAGCAAGGACAGGGGGTCCTACGAGCAGTACTTC.

V and J are TRBV15 and TRBJ2-1; 7 bases are a match to TRBD2. V was clipped by 0 bases and J by 6 bases; unmatched bases: 5. Germline assignment: CDR1 LNHNV and CDR2 YYDKDF (reference sequence). CDR3 length: 15 amino acids. The CDR3 DNA is TGTGCCACCAGCAGAGAGCGGGAGATCCTCAATGAGCAGTTCTTC. This gives the protein CATSREREILNEQFF.

The CDR3 loop reads CATLEDYGYTF. DNA for the CDR3: TGTGCCACTTTGGAGGACTATGGCTACACCTTC. The rearrangement uses TRBV12-3 or TRBV12-4 and TRBJ1-2; D gene unclear. This CDR3 contains 11 residues. V gave up 10 bases and J gave up 3 bases, with 9 bases separating them.

The chain has TRBV4-1 and TRBJ1-1; 9 bases align to TRBD1. This CDR3 comprises 15 residues. V trimming: 4 bases; J trimming: 1 base; junction bases outside the gene matches: 4. Germline lookup yields CDR1 MGHRA and CDR2 YSYEKL. Here the CDR3 DNA reads TGCGCCAGCAGCCCGACAGGGGGAGGGAACACTGAAGCTTTCTTT. Translating gives CASSPTGGGNTEAFF.

The rearrangement links TRBV27 to TRBJ1-5; 9 nucleotides align to TRBD1. This CDR3 has 18 amino acids. The V gene's germline CDR1 is MNHEY and CDR2 SMNVEV (reference sequence). The J segment lost 6 bases and the V segment lost 6 bases, leaving 18 bases of the junction unmatched. The CDR3 DNA reads TGTGCCAGCAGAGCCCCCGGGACAGGGCGTTTGGGGAGTCAGCCCCAGCATTTT. Its protein product is CASRAPGTGRLGSQPQHF.

This clone has a single count. The chain has TRBV18 and TRBJ2-7, with 9 bases lining up with TRBD1. Germline CDR1 and CDR2: KGHSH and LQKENI. The CDR3 has 15 amino acids. Trimming removed 5 bases from V and 2 bases from J; junction bases left unmatched: 7. CDR3: CASSIPGQGTYEQYF. The CDR3 DNA is TGTGCCAGCTCAATTCCGGGACAGGGAACCTACGAGCAGTACTTC. The full variable domain, completed using reference TRBV18 and TRBJ2-7, is NAGVMQNPRHLVRRRGQEARLRCSPMKGHSHVYWYRQLPEEGLKFMVYLQKENIIDESGMPKERFSAEFPKEGPSILRIQQVVRGDSAAYFCASSIPGQGTYEQYFGPGTRLTVT.

The chain uses TRBV25-1 and TRBJ1-1; 8 bases fit TRBD1. The CDR3 extends over 11 amino acids. J lost 10 bases, V lost 5 bases, and 3 bases had no gene match. Germline values: CDR1 MGHDK, CDR2 SYGVNS. The CDR3 region is CASSPGGLAFF. The CDR3 DNA reads as TGTGCCAGCAGTCCAGGGGGCCTAGCTTTCTTT.

This clone was seen just once. V and J are TRBV27 and TRBJ2-7; D not resolved. The CDR3 is made up of 13 amino acids. V lost 6 bases to trimming and J lost 4 bases, with 13 bases between them. CDR1 and CDR2 (germline): MNHEY, SMNVEV (reference sequence). The CDR3 is CASSRTPTYEQYF. In DNA, the CDR3 is TGTGCCAGCAGCCGAACCCCTACTTACGAGCAGTACTTC.